These 18 T cell receptor beta chains were all obtained from the same sample, sequenced in a study of cytomegalovirus exposure and HLA in healthy donors. Only in-frame clones appear in the TCRdb table, and some are missing; sequencing was by immunoSEQ multiplex PCR. The table includes 300,000 to 400,000 clones, roughly 87% detected once. Sequencing was performed on PBMCs. The source is a man aged 30 to 45 in good health and CMV-seronegative.

This chain uses TRBV7-9 with TRBJ1-1, with D unresolved. Germline values: CDR1 SEHNR, CDR2 FQNEAQ (reference sequence). The V end was cut by 5 bases, the J end by 1 base, with 8 bases between. The CDR3 is 13 amino acids. CDR3 DNA sequence: TGTGCCAGCAGCGGGCGACAGAACACTGAAGCTTTCTTT. This codes for CASSGRQNTEAFF.

In its sample, this clone was seen a few times. CDR3 DNA sequence: TGTGCCAGTAGTACACCTAGCGGGGGCTCCACCGGGGAGCTGTTTTTT. This encodes CASSTPSGGSTGELFF. The V and J genes are TRBV19 and TRBJ2-2; 10 bases line up with TRBD2. From germline, CDR1 is LNHDA and CDR2 SQIVND (reference sequence). The CDR3 has 16 residues. V lost 4 bases, J lost 4 bases, and 6 bases stayed unmatched.

This clone came up once. This sequence joins TRBV7-2 and TRBJ2-7; perhaps TRBD2 as D (6 bases). There are 13 residues in the CDR3. CDR1 is SGHTA, CDR2 FQGNSA, per germline. Trimming took off 1 base at V and 4 bases at J, with 8 bases between the two ends. CDR3 DNA: TGTGCCAGCAGCTTAGGCGGGGATTACGAGCAGTACTTC. It is translated as CASSLGGDYEQYF.

This chain connects TRBV10-3 to TRBJ1-5; D is possibly TRBD1 (5 bases). The germline gives CDR1 ENHRY, CDR2 SYGVKD. V lost 0 bases and J 9 bases, leaving 12 bases between the germline ends. The CDR3 is 14 residues long. CDR3 amino acids: CAISESGEGRPQHF. The CDR3 region has the DNA TGTGCCATCAGTGAGTCGGGGGAGGGTCGGCCCCAGCATTTT.

V usage is TRBV6-5 and J usage is TRBJ2-2, with a weak D call TRBD1 (6 bases). The CDR3 is 14 amino acids. CDR1 and CDR2 from the germline V gene are MNHEY and SVGAGI. Trimming stripped 7 bases from V and 6 bases from J, with 15 bases between. The CDR3 region is CASKDSGLPGELFF. The CDR3, as DNA: TGTGCCAGCAAGGACAGCGGATTGCCCGGGGAGCTGTTTTTT.

This chain uses TRBV6-5 with TRBJ1-1, with a weak D call TRBD1 (6 bases). Germline V gene data show CDR1 as MNHEY and CDR2 as SVGAGI. V lost 3 bases, J lost 2 bases, and 10 bases lay in between. The CDR3 is made up of 14 amino acids. CDR3 coding DNA: TGTGCCAGCAGTTATACAGGGTCCAACACTGAAGCTTTCTTT. It specifies CASSYTGSNTEAFF.

This rearrangement joins TRBV5-1 to TRBJ1-2, with 10 nucleotides matching TRBD1. The CDR3 runs to 15 residues. Germline V lookup: CDR1 SGHRS, CDR2 YFSETQ. Trimming took 4 bases from V and 0 from J; bases not matched to a gene: 3. In DNA, the CDR3 is TGCGCCAGCAGCCCGGGGACAGGGGCTAACTATGGCTACACCTTC. Residues: CASSPGTGANYGYTF.

On this clone: The same CDR3 can be traced to other DNA sequences in this sample. The chain couples TRBV19 to TRBJ1-2; tentatively, D is TRBD1 (6 bases). Germline V lookup: CDR1 LNHDA, CDR2 SQIVND (reference sequence). V gave up 0 bases and J gave up 4 bases, with 9 bases separating them. The CDR3 extends over 14 amino acids. CDR3 sequence: CASSIDRGAYGYTF. As DNA, the CDR3 is TGTGCCAGTAGTATAGACAGGGGTGCCTATGGCTACACCTTC.

The chain uses TRBV5-4 and TRBJ2-1, with D unclear. This CDR3 is built from 12 residues. Trimming removed 3 bases at V and 6 bases at J, with 7 bases between. Germline CDR1 and CDR2: SGHNT and YYREEE (reference sequence). The CDR3 DNA reads TGTGCCAGCAGCTGGGCCACCAATGAGCAGTTCTTC. It is translated as CASSWATNEQFF.

V gene TRBV7-2 combines with J gene TRBJ2-7; D gene unclear. The CDR3 length is 11 residues. The ends were cut back, 4 bases at V and 4 bases at J, with 5 bases in the middle. Per the germline V gene, CDR1 is SGHTA and CDR2 is FQGNSA. The DNA of the CDR3 is TGTGCCAGCAGCTCCCAATACGAGCAGTACTTC. Its protein is CASSSQYEQYF.

The chain couples TRBV7-6 to TRBJ2-3; D is ambiguous. The V gene lost 2 bases and the J gene lost 3 bases, with 6 bases spanning the gap. The CDR3 totals 13 residues. From germline, CDR1 is SGHVS and CDR2 FNYEAQ. For the CDR3, the DNA is TGTGCCAGCAGCTTACTTCTGACAGATACGCAGTATTTT. It translates to CASSLLLTDTQYF.

This clone came up a few times. The genes are TRBV2 and TRBJ1-2; 9 positions match TRBD1. The ends lost 6 bases at V and 6 bases at J; junction bases unmatched: 8. Germline loops: CDR1 SNHLY, CDR2 FYNNEI. This CDR3 is built from 14 residues. CDR3 in amino acids: CASRNLDRGHGYTF. The DNA for the CDR3 is TGTGCCAGCAGGAATTTGGACAGGGGACATGGCTACACCTTC.

As for this clone: A junction boundary mismatches the germline segment, possibly from a read error. As DNA, the CDR3 is TGTGCCAGTAGTTCCCGTCCCCCGGGGACTAGCGGGGGGGCCTTGGTCTTC. Translation gives CASSSRPPGTSGGALVF. J is TRBJ2-1 and V is TRBV19; TRBD2 matches at 16 bases. The CDR3 contains 17 residues. Per germline, CDR1 LNHDA and CDR2 SQIVND (reference sequence).

The chain combines TRBV4-1 with TRBJ2-1, with 7 bases matching TRBD2. The CDR3 runs to 17 residues. The V gene's germline CDR1 is MGHRA and CDR2 YSYEKL. Trimming cost V 0 bases and J 10 bases; bases outside gene matches: 15. The CDR3 nucleotides are TGCGCCAGCAGCCAAGAGGATAGGGCGGGGGTAAGCGTGGAGCAGTTCTTC. Translated, it gives CASSQEDRAGVSVEQFF.

The chain carries TRBV11-1 and TRBJ1-1; D is perhaps TRBD1 (5 bases). V was trimmed by 6 bases and J by 2 bases, leaving 10 bases between them. From germline, CDR1 is SGHAT and CDR2 FQDESV (reference sequence). The CDR3 extends over 13 amino acids. Here the CDR3 reads CASRRQFNTEAFF. In nucleotides, the CDR3 is TGTGCCAGCAGGCGACAGTTTAACACTGAAGCTTTCTTT.

The rearrangement uses TRBV15 and TRBJ2-3; 8 nucleotides line up with TRBD2. This CDR3 is 12 amino acids long. After removal of 4 bases from V and 8 bases from J, the junction contained 2 bases not matched to a gene. Germline CDR1 reads LNHNV; CDR2 reads YYDKDF (reference sequence). The CDR3 spells CATSIGGATQYF. In DNA form, the CDR3 reads TGTGCCACCAGCATCGGGGGGGCTACGCAGTATTTT.

The V gene is TRBV6-4, the J gene TRBJ2-1; a possible D gene is TRBD1 (5 bases). Germline CDR1 reads MRHNA; CDR2 reads SNTAGT. The CDR3 consists of 13 residues. V lost 5 bases and J lost 5, with 10 bases in between. Written as DNA, the CDR3 is TGTGCCAGCAGTCCCAGGGTGAACAATGAGCAGTTCTTC. Encoded protein: CASSPRVNNEQFF.

The chain uses TRBV19 and TRBJ1-2; 9 positions match TRBD1. In germline, CDR1 is LNHDA, CDR2 SQIVND (reference sequence). Trimming at V came to 5 bases and at J to 8 bases, leaving 12 bases not matched to a gene. The CDR3 totals 15 residues. The CDR3 DNA is TGTGCCAGTAGTGCCCATCTACAGGGGGCGGAGGGCTACACCTTC. Translated: CASSAHLQGAEGYTF.